This T cell receptor beta chain was documented in a study of blood T cell repertoires in COVID-19. Trimming took 9 bases from V and 4 from J; bases not matched to a gene: 5. The germline V gene has CDR1 ENHRY and CDR2 SYGVKD. The CDR3 loop spans 14 amino acids. In the original workflow: Quantification of nucleated cells was approximated via reference gene primer amplification. Some clones are missing from TCRdb's copy, which holds only in-frame ones; the method was immunoSEQ multiplex PCR. The D gene and trimming were derived from the DNA, and the V and J assignments and clone size from that table. The sample consists of 290,000 or so clones, approximately 85% of them appearing once.

The source material was peripheral blood. The clonotype comes from a man aged 45-65 years with active or convalescent COVID-19. The V gene is TRBV10-3, the J gene TRBJ2-7; TRBD2 matches at 14 bases. DNA for the CDR3: TGTGCCATTGCGACTAGCGGGAGGGCTTACGAGCAGTACTTC. It is translated as CAIATSGRAYEQYF.